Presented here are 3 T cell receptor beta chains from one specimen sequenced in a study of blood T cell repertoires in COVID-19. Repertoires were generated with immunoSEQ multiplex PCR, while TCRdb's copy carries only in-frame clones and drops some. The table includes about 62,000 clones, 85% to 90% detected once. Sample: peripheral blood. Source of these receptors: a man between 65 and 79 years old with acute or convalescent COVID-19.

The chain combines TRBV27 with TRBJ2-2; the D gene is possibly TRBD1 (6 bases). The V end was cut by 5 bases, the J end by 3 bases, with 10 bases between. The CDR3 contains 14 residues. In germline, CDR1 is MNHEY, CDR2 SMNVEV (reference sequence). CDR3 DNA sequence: TGTGCCAGCAGTACCGGACAGTACACCGGGGAGCTGTTTTTT. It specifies CASSTGQYTGELFF.

In DNA form, the CDR3 reads TGTGCCAGCAGCCAAGCGGGACAGAATGAAAAACTGTTTTTT. It translates to CASSQAGQNEKLFF. This chain uses TRBV4-2 with TRBJ1-4; 7 positions match TRBD1. CDR3 length: 14 amino acids. J gave up 5 bases and V 1 base, and 1 base lay outside the gene matches. The V gene's germline CDR1 is LGHNA and CDR2 YNFKEQ.

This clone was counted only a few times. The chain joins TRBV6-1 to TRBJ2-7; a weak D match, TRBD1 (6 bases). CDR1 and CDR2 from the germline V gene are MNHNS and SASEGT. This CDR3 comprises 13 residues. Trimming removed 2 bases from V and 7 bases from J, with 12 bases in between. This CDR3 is CASSEWRGGEQYF. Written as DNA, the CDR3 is TGTGCCAGCAGTGAATGGAGAGGGGGAGAGCAGTACTTC.